A single sample is the source of the 22 T cell receptor beta chains below, sequenced in a study of blood T cell repertoires in COVID-19. The protocol was immunoSEQ multiplex PCR, while the TCRdb copy is restricted to in-frame clones and leaves out a portion. The sample consists of 200,000 to 300,000 clones, under 90% of them appearing once. Specimen: PBMCs or T cells enriched from blood (not recorded which). These receptors all stem from a woman between 40 and 50 years old who had been exposed to COVID-19.

This chain uses TRBV6-5 with TRBJ1-4; 9 positions agree with TRBD1. The CDR3 spans 14 residues. CDR1 is MNHEY, CDR2 SVGAGI, per germline. Germline trimming cut 6 bases from V and 4 bases from J; bases unmatched to any gene: 3. The CDR3 loop reads CASSRTGDNEKLFF. CDR3 nucleotides: TGTGCCAGCAGCCGGACAGGGGATAATGAAAAACTGTTTTTT.

The chain couples TRBV3-1 (or the pseudogene TRBV3-2) to TRBJ2-3; no definite D call. The germline CDR1 and CDR2 sequences are LGHDT and YNNKEL (reference sequence). The CDR3 runs 12 residues. V was shortened by 1 base and J by 6 bases, with 5 bases between the two germline ends. The CDR3 loop is CASSQVEDTQYF. The CDR3, as DNA: TGTGCCAGCAGCCAAGTCGAGGATACGCAGTATTTT.

The genes are TRBV14 and TRBJ1-2; D may be TRBD1 (5 bases). Trimming removed 4 bases from V and 6 bases from J, with 15 bases in between. Germline loops: CDR1 SGHDN, CDR2 FVKESK. The CDR3 has 14 residues. The CDR3 nucleotides are TGTGCCAGCAGCCGCGAACCCTTCAGGGATGGCTACACCTTC. Its translation is CASSREPFRDGYTF. Variable domain in full (rest from reference TRBV14 and TRBJ1-2): EAGVTQFPSHSVIEKGQTVTLRCDPISGHDNLYWYRRVMGKEIKFLLHFVKESKQDESGMPNNRFLAERTGGTYSTLKVQPAELEDSGVYFCASSREPFRDGYTFGSGTRLTVV.

The rearrangement uses TRBV5-4 and TRBJ2-7; TRBD2 agrees at 7 bases. This CDR3 contains 18 residues. V shed 1 base, J shed 0 bases, and the junction held 13 bases outside the gene matches. Per germline, CDR1 SGHNT and CDR2 YYREEE (reference sequence). The DNA of the CDR3 is TGTGCCAGCAGCTTGCGGGGGGACGTCGAGTGGGGCTCCTACGAGCAGTACTTC. Protein product: CASSLRGDVEWGSYEQYF.

The chain links TRBV5-1 to TRBJ2-3; maybe TRBD2 (6 bases). The CDR3 is made up of 15 amino acids. V dropped 0 bases and J dropped 2 bases, with 10 bases sitting between them. Germline-derived CDR1 and CDR2 are SGHRS and YFSETQ. The CDR3 nucleotides are TGCGCCAGCAGCTTGGTCGGGGGTTTCACAGATACGCAGTATTTT. Its protein product is CASSLVGGFTDTQYF.

J is TRBJ2-3 and V is TRBV19; 7 bases agree with TRBD1. The trim removed 3 bases at V and 6 bases at J, leaving 6 bases unmatched. Germline V CDR1 and CDR2: LNHDA, SQIVND (reference sequence). This CDR3 is built from 14 residues. The CDR3 loop is CASSITGESDTQYF. The DNA for the CDR3 is TGTGCCAGTAGTATTACAGGGGAAAGCGATACGCAGTATTTT.

There are a few counts of this clone. This chain joins TRBV7-2 and TRBJ1-4; D is possibly TRBD1 (5 bases). V was cut by 3 bases and J by 10 bases, with 15 bases left in between. The CDR3 sequence is 14 residues long. Germline V gene lookup returns CDR1 SGHTA and CDR2 FQGNSA. CDR3 residues: CASSFGGGEVKLFF. CDR3 nucleotide sequence: TGTGCCAGCAGCTTTGGGGGAGGGGAGGTAAAACTGTTTTTT. The complete variable domain, with remaining parts taken from reference TRBV7-2 and TRBJ1-4, reads GAGVSQSPSNKVTEKGKDVELRCDPISGHTALYWYRQSLGQGLEFLIYFQGNSAPDKSGLPSDRFSAERTGGSVSTLTIQRTQQEDSAVYLCASSFGGGEVKLFFGSGTQLSVL.

This chain uses TRBV10-1 with TRBJ2-1; 7 nucleotides align to TRBD2. CDR1 and CDR2 (germline): WNHNN, SYGVQD (reference sequence). The CDR3 loop spans 15 amino acids. The J segment lost 0 bases and the V segment lost 7 bases, leaving 6 bases of the junction unmatched. The CDR3 sequence is CASTPSGGSYNEQFF. The DNA of the CDR3 is TGCGCCAGCACCCCTTCGGGGGGCTCCTACAATGAGCAGTTCTTC.

The rearrangement uses TRBV19 and TRBJ1-6; 9 nucleotides match TRBD1. The CDR3 covers 14 residues. Germline values: CDR1 LNHDA, CDR2 SQIVND (reference sequence). After removal of 5 bases from V and 9 bases from J, the junction contained 5 bases not matched to a gene. CDR3 in amino acids: CASSFTGGGSPLHF. CDR3 coding DNA: TGTGCCAGTAGTTTTACAGGGGGCGGTTCACCCCTCCACTTT.

V gene TRBV27 combines with J gene TRBJ2-1; maybe TRBD1 (5 bases). The CDR3 has 14 residues. Deletions cut 5 bases from V and 2 bases from J, with 10 bases between. The germline V gene encodes CDR1 MNHEY and CDR2 SMNVEV (reference sequence). CDR3 region: CASSTSGPYNEQFF. CDR3 DNA: TGTGCCAGCAGTACCTCAGGGCCCTACAATGAGCAGTTCTTC.

V usage is TRBV6-6 and J usage is TRBJ2-1, with 7 positions matching TRBD2. Per germline, CDR1 MNHNY and CDR2 SVGAGI (reference sequence). J gave up 6 bases and V 7 bases, and 9 bases lay outside the gene matches. The CDR3 is 14 residues long. The CDR3 bases are TGTGCCAGCACCCAATGGCCTAGCGGCAATGAGCAGTTCTTC. Translated, it gives CASTQWPSGNEQFF.

The chain is built from TRBV11-3 and TRBJ2-1; D ambiguous. The CDR3 is 14 residues long. The V end was cut by 1 base, the J end by 0 bases, with 4 bases between. Germline V gene data show CDR1 as SGHNT and CDR2 as YENEEA. CDR3 nucleotides: TGTGCCAGCAGCTTAGCGAGCTCCTACAATGAGCAGTTCTTC. Residues: CASSLASSYNEQFF.

This chain links TRBV6-5 with TRBJ2-1; unclear D gene. Germline V lookup: CDR1 MNHEY, CDR2 SVGAGI. With 6 bases removed from V and 3 bases from J, the gap between germline ends came to 12 bases. The CDR3 loop spans 14 amino acids. CDR3 region: CASSSRLHYNEQFF. The DNA for the CDR3 is TGTGCCAGCAGCTCTAGACTGCACTACAATGAGCAGTTCTTC.

This sequence joins TRBV2 and TRBJ1-3; D may be TRBD1 (6 bases). V lost 6 bases, J lost 0 bases, and 15 bases lay in between. Germline V gene sequence: CDR1 SNHLY, CDR2 FYNNEI. The CDR3 sequence is 16 residues long. This CDR3 reads CASSTGTLNSGNTIYF. The DNA for the CDR3 is TGTGCCAGCAGCACCGGGACACTAAACTCTGGAAACACCATATATTTT.

Only a few counts were recorded for this clone. V and J are TRBV7-2 and TRBJ1-4; D not resolved. CDR1 and CDR2 (germline): SGHTA, FQGNSA. The CDR3 has 16 residues. The ends were cut back, 1 base at V and 3 bases at J, with 12 bases in the middle. The CDR3: CASSLVGGRANEKLFF. As DNA, the CDR3 is TGTGCCAGCAGCTTAGTTGGCGGTCGGGCTAATGAAAAACTGTTTTTT. The entire variable domain, with the rest obtained from reference TRBV7-2 and TRBJ1-4, is as follows: GAGVSQSPSNKVTEKGKDVELRCDPISGHTALYWYRQSLGQGLEFLIYFQGNSAPDKSGLPSDRFSAERTGGSVSTLTIQRTQQEDSAVYLCASSLVGGRANEKLFFGSGTQLSVL.

The chain is built from TRBV2 and TRBJ2-1; possible D gene TRBD2, 5 bases. This CDR3 spans 12 amino acids. V was shortened by 10 bases and J by 4 bases, with 11 bases between the two germline ends. Germline values: CDR1 SNHLY, CDR2 FYNNEI. The CDR3 here is CAIFGVYNEQFF. The CDR3 DNA reads as TGTGCCATCTTCGGGGTTTACAATGAGCAGTTCTTC.

This clone occurred a few times. The chain has TRBV5-8 and TRBJ1-3; TRBD1 aligns across 8 bases. The CDR3 covers 16 residues. J gave up 0 bases and V 3 bases, and 5 bases lay outside the gene matches. In germline, CDR1 is SGHTS, CDR2 YDEGEE. The CDR3 coding sequence is TGTGCCAGCAGCTACGACAGGGGTCCCTCTGGAAACACCATATATTTT. It is translated as CASSYDRGPSGNTIYF.

The chain is built from TRBV2 and TRBJ2-1; 7 nucleotides agree with TRBD2. This CDR3 comprises 15 residues. Germline V gene lookup returns CDR1 SNHLY and CDR2 FYNNEI. The J segment lost 6 bases and the V segment lost 4 bases, leaving 9 bases of the junction unmatched. The CDR3 loop reads CASSVSSGAGNEQFF. In DNA, the CDR3 is TGTGCCAGCAGTGTTAGCAGCGGGGCAGGCAATGAGCAGTTCTTC.

This rearrangement joins TRBV28 to TRBJ1-4; no clear D gene. There are 13 residues in the CDR3. The germline V gene has CDR1 MDHEN and CDR2 SYDVKM. Trimming removed 8 bases at V and 7 bases at J, with 14 bases between. CDR3 sequence (DNA): TGTGCCAGCCACCCACGCGGGAGTGAAAAACTGTTTTTT. This codes for CASHPRGSEKLFF.

The table lists this clone with a few counts. The chain uses TRBV6-5 and TRBJ2-7, with D possibly matching TRBD2 (6 bases). The CDR3 is 15 amino acids. Germline V gene lookup returns CDR1 MNHEY and CDR2 SVGAGI. V lost 4 bases to trimming and J lost 1 base, with 14 bases between them. The CDR3 protein is CASSLGGTGSYEQYF. In nucleotides, the CDR3 is TGTGCCAGCAGTTTAGGCGGGACGGGGTCCTACGAGCAGTACTTC.

This sequence joins TRBV3-1 (or the pseudogene TRBV3-2) and TRBJ1-2; TRBD1 aligns across 10 bases. Trimming removed 6 bases from V and 5 bases from J; junction bases left unmatched: 9. This CDR3 comprises 15 residues. Germline lookup yields CDR1 LGHDT and CDR2 YNNKEL (reference sequence). CDR3 in DNA: TGTGCCAGCAGATCGCGACAGGGGGCAGGGTATGGCTACACCTTC. This gives the protein CASRSRQGAGYGYTF.

The chain links TRBV11-2 to TRBJ1-4; D gene uncertain. The CDR3 is 13 residues long. Germline V gives CDR1 SGHAT, CDR2 FQNNGV. V lost 3 bases to trimming and J lost 7 bases, with 9 bases between them. The CDR3 protein is CASSFSEFEKLFF. The CDR3 nucleotides are TGTGCCAGCAGCTTTTCCGAGTTTGAAAAACTGTTTTTT.